This T cell receptor beta chain was identified in a study of CD8+ T cells in alopecia areata. The study, taken as a whole, reports: Across lesional scalp, and particularly alopecia totalis/universalis, clonality surpassed that of normal scalp.

Isolated RNA was reverse transcribed into cDNA used as the sequencing template. Clones were read by immunoSEQ multiplex PCR, and TCRdb kept only the in-frame ones, dropping some. Of approximately 7,800 clones in the sample, almost 65% are singletons; the top ten hold around 17%. Remarks on this clone: Its antigen remains unknown.

Alopecia areata patients provided lesional scalp punch biopsies and peripheral blood. Germline CDR1 reads SEHNR; CDR2 reads FQNEAQ (reference sequence). This CDR3 spans 16 amino acids. V lost 4 bases and J 1 base, leaving 13 bases between the germline ends. This chain joins TRBV7-9 and TRBJ2-2; D perhaps matches TRBD2 (6 bases). The clonotype was recovered from a human donor with alopecia areata. This sample comprised skin, obtained at week 0. As DNA, the CDR3 is TGTGCCAGCAGCTGGAGGGGACCAAAGAACACCGGGGAGCTGTTTTTT. Protein product: CASSWRGPKNTGELFF.